The clone carrying this TCR beta chain occurred once. In the original workflow: Amplified reference gene primers provided the basis for estimating nucleated cell counts. The repertoire was sequenced with immunoSEQ multiplex PCR; TCRdb's copy has only in-frame clones and lacks some. The DNA gave D and trimming, while V, J and clone size come from that table. The table includes approximately 270,000 clones, about 89% detected once. Germline assignment: CDR1 SNHLY and CDR2 FYNNEI. The V end was cut by 7 bases, the J end by 6 bases, with 16 bases between. CDR3 length: 13 residues. The sample belongs to a study of blood T cell repertoires in COVID-19. Across the study: T cells, B-cell-depleted T cells, or PBMCs provided the cDNA or gDNA that served as material.

Sequenced input: peripheral blood. The receptor was derived from a man aged 25 to 45 with acute or convalescent COVID-19. This chain uses TRBV2 with TRBJ2-7; D might be TRBD2 (5 bases). The CDR3 DNA is TGTGCCAGCACCGAGGAGGTCAAAGTCGAGCAGTACTTC. As protein: CASTEEVKVEQYF.